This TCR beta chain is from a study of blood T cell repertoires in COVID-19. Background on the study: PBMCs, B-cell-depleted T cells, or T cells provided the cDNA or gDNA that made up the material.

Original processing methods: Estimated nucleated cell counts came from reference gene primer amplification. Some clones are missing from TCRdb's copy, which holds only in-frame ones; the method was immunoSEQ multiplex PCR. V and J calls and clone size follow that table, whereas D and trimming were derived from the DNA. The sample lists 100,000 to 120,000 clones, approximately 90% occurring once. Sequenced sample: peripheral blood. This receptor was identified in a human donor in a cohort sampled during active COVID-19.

The DNA for the CDR3 is TGTGCCAGCAGCAGTACAGGGACTGGGGCCAACGTCCTGACTTTC. As protein: CASSSTGTGANVLTF. J is TRBJ2-6 and V is TRBV3-1 (or the pseudogene TRBV3-2); a weak D match, TRBD1 (6 bases). Trimming removed 5 bases from V and 2 bases from J, with 10 bases in between. The CDR3 contains 15 residues. Germline lookup yields CDR1 LGHDT and CDR2 YNNKEL (reference sequence).